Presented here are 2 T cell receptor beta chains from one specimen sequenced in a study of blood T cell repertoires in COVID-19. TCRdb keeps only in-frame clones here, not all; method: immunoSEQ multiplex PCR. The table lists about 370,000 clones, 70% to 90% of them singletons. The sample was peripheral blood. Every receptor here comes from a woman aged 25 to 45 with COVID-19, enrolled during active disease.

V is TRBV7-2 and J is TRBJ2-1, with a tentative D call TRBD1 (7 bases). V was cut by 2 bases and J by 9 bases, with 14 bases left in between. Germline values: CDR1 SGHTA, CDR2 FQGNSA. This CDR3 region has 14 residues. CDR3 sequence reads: CASSLPTGRREQFF. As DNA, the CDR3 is TGTGCCAGCAGCTTACCGACAGGGAGGCGTGAGCAGTTCTTC.

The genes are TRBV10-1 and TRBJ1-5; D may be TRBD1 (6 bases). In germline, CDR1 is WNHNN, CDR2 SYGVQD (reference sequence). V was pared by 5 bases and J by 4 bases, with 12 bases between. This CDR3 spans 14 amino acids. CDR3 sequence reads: CASSRGQWNQPQHF. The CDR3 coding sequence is TGCGCCAGCAGTCGGGGACAATGGAATCAGCCCCAGCATTTT.